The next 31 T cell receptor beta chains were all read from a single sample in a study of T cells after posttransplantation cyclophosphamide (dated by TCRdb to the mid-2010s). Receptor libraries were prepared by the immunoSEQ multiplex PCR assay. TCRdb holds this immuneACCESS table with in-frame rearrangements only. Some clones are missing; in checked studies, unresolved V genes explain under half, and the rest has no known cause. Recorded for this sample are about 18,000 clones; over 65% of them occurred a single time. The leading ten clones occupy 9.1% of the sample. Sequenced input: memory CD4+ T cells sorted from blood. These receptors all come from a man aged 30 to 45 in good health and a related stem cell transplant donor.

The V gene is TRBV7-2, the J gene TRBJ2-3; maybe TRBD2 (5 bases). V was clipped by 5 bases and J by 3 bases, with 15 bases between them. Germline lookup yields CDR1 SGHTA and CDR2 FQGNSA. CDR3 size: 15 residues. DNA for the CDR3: TGTGCCAGCAGCGTAAGCGTAGCGAAAACAGATACGCAGTATTTT. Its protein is CASSVSVAKTDTQYF.

The DNA of the CDR3 is TGTGCCAGCAGCGCCGACAGGGGTTTGGGCCTTCTTCCGAACACCGGGGAGCTGTTTTTT. As protein: CASSADRGLGLLPNTGELFF. The V gene is TRBV7-8, the J gene TRBJ2-2; 8 bases fit TRBD1. J lost 0 bases, V lost 5 bases, and 17 bases had no gene match. The germline gives CDR1 SGHVS, CDR2 FQNEAQ. The CDR3 spans 20 residues.

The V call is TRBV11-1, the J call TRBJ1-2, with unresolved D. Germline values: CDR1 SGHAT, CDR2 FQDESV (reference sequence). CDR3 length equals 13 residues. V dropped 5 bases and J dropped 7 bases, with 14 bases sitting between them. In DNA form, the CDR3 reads TGTGCCAGCAGCGACCGGCGAGGGTCTGGCTACACCTTC. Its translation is CASSDRRGSGYTF. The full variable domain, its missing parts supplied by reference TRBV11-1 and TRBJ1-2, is EAEVAQSPRYKITEKSQAVAFWCDPISGHATLYWYRQILGQGPELLVQFQDESVVDDSQLPKDRFSAERLKGVDSTLKIQPAELGDSAMYLCASSDRRGSGYTFGSGTRLTVV.

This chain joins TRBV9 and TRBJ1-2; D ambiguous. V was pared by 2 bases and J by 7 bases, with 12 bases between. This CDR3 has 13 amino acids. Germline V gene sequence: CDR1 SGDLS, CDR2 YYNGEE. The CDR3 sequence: CASSVVGGAGYTF. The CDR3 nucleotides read TGTGCCAGCAGCGTGGTAGGAGGAGCTGGCTACACCTTC.

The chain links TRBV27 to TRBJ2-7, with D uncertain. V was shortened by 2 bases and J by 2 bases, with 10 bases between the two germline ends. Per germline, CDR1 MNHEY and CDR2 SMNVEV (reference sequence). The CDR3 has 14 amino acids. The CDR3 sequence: CASSLNSGPYEQYF. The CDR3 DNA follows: TGTGCCAGCAGTTTAAACAGTGGGCCCTACGAGCAGTACTTC.

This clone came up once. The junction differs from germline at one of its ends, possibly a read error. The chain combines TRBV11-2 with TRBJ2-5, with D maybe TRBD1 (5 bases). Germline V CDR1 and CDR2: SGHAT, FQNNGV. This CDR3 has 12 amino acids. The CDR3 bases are TGTGTCAGCAGCCCCGTGGCAGGGAACCAGTACTTC. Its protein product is CVSSPVAGNQYF.

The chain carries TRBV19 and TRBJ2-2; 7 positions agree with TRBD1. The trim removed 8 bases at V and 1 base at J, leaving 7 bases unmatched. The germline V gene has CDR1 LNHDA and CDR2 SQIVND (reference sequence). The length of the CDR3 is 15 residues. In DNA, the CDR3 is TGTGCCAGTCAGAGGGGGACAGTGAACACCGGGGAGCTGTTTTTT. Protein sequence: CASQRGTVNTGELFF. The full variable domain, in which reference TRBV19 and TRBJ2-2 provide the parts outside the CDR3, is DGGITQSPKYLFRKEGQNVTLSCEQNLNHDAMYWYRQDPGQGLRLIYYSQIVNDFQKGDIAEGYSVSREKKESFPLTVTSAQKNPTAFYLCASQRGTVNTGELFFGEGSRLTVL.

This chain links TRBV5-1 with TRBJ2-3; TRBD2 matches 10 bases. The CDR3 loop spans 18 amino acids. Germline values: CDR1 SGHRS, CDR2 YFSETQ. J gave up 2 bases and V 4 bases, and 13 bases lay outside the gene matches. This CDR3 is CASSRSGGATRYTDTQYF. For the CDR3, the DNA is TGCGCCAGCAGCCGGAGCGGGGGGGCGACGAGGTACACAGATACGCAGTATTTT. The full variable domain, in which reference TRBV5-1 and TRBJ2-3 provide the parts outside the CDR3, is KAGVTQTPRYLIKTRGQQVTLSCSPISGHRSVSWYQQTPGQGLQFLFEYFSETQRNKGNFPGRFSGRQFSNSRSEMNVSTLELGDSALYLCASSRSGGATRYTDTQYFGPGTRLTVL.

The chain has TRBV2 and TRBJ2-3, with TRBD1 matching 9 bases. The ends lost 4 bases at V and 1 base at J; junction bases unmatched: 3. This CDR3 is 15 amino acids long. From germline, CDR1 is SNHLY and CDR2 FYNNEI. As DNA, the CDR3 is TGTGCCAGCAGTGCGGGACAGGGTGGCACAGATACGCAGTATTTT. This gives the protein CASSAGQGGTDTQYF.

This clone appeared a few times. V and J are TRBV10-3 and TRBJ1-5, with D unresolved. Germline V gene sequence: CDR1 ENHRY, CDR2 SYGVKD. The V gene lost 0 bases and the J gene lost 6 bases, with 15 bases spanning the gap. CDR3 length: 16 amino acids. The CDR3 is CAISESRPEGGQPQHF. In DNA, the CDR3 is TGTGCCATCAGTGAGTCTCGGCCAGAAGGAGGTCAGCCCCAGCATTTT.

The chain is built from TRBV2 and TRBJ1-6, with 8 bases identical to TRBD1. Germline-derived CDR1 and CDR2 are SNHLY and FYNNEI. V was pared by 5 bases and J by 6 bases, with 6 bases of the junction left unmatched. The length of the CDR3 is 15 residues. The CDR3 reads CASSIRTGINSPLHF. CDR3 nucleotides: TGTGCCAGCAGTATTCGGACAGGGATTAATTCACCCCTCCACTTT.

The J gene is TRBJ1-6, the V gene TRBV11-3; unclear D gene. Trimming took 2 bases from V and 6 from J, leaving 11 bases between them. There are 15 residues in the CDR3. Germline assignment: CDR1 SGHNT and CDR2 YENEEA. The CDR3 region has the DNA TGTGCCAGCAGCTTAACTTCTAATTTTAATTCACCCCTCCACTTT. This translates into CASSLTSNFNSPLHF.

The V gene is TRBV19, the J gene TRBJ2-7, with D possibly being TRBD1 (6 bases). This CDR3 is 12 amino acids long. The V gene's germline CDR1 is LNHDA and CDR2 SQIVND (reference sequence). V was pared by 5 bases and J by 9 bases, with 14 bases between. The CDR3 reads CASSGHREVQYF. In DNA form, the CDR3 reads TGTGCCAGTAGTGGACACAGGGAAGTGCAGTACTTC.

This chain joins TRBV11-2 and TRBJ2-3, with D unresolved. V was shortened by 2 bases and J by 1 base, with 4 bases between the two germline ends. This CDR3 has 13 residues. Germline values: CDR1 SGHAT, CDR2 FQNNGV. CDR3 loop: CASSLPGTDTQYF. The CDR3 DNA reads TGTGCCAGCAGCTTACCTGGCACAGATACGCAGTATTTT.

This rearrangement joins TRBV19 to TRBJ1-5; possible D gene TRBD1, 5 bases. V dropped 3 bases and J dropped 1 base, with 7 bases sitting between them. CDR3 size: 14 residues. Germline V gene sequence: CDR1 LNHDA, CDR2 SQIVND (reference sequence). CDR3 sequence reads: CASSIPGSNQPQHF. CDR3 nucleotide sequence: TGTGCCAGTAGTATCCCAGGGAGCAATCAGCCCCAGCATTTT.

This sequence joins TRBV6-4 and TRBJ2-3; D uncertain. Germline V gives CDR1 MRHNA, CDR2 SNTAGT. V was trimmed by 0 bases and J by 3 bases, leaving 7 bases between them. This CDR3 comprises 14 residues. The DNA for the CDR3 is TGTGCCAGCAGTGACTCCACAGAGACAGATACGCAGTATTTT. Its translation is CASSDSTETDTQYF.

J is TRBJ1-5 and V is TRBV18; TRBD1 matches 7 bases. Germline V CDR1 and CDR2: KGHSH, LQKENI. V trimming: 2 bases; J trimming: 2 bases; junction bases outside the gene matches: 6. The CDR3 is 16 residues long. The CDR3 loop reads CASSPTGASGNQPQHF. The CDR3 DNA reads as TGTGCCAGCTCACCAACAGGGGCCTCCGGCAATCAGCCCCAGCATTTT.

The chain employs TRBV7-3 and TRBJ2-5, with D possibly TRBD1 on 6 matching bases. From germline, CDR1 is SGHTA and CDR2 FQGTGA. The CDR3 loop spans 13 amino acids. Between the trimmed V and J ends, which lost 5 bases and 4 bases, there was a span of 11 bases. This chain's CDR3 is CASSPNRAETQYF. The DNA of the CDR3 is TGTGCCAGCAGCCCAAACAGGGCAGAGACCCAGTACTTC.

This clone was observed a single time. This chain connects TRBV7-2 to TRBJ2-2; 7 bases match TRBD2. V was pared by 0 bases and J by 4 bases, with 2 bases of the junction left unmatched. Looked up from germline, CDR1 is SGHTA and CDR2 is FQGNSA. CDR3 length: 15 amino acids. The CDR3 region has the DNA TGTGCCAGCAGCTTAGCGGGAGGGGCCACCGGGGAGCTGTTTTTT. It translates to CASSLAGGATGELFF.

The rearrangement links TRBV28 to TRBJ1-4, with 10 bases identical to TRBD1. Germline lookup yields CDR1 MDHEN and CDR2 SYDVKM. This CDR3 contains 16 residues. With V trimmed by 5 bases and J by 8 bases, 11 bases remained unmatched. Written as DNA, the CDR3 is TGTGCCAGCAGTGCTCCGGGACAGGGGATGGGAGAAAAACTGTTTTTT. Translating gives CASSAPGQGMGEKLFF.

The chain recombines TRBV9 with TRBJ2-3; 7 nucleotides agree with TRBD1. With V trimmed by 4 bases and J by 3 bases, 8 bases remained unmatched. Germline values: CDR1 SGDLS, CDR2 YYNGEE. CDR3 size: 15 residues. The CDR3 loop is CASSSSGTATDTQYF. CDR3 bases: TGTGCCAGCAGCTCCTCCGGGACAGCAACAGATACGCAGTATTTT.

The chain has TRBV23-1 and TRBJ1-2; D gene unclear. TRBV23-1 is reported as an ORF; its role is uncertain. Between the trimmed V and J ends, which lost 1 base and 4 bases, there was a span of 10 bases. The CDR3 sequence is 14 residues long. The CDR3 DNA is TGCGCCAGCAGTCAATGGGAGGGAAGCTATGGCTACACCTTC. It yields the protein CASSQWEGSYGYTF.

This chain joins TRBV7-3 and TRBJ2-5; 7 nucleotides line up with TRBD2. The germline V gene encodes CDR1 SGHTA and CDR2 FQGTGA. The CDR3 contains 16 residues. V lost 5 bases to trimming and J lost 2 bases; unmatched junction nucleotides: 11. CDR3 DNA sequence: TGTGCCAGCAGCCTATGGGGGGGGGACGTTCAAGAGACCCAGTACTTC. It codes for CASSLWGGDVQETQYF.

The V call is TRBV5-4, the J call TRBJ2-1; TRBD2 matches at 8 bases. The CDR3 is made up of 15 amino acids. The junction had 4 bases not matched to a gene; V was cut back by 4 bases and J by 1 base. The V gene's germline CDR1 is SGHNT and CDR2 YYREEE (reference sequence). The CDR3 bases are TGTGCCAGCAGCCACCGGGGGGGTTCCTACAATGAGCAGTTCTTC. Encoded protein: CASSHRGGSYNEQFF. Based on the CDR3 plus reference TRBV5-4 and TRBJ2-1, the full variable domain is ETGVTQSPTHLIKTRGQQVTLRCSSQSGHNTVSWYQQALGQGPQFIFQYYREEENGRGNFPPRFSGLQFPNYSSELNVNALELDDSALYLCASSHRGGSYNEQFFGPGTRLTVL.

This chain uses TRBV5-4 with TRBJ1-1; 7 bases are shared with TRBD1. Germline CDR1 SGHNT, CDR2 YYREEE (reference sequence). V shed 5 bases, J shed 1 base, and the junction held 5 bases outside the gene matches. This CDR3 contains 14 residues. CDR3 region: CASRPTGRNTEAFF. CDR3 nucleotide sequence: TGTGCCAGCAGACCGACAGGGCGGAACACTGAAGCTTTCTTT.

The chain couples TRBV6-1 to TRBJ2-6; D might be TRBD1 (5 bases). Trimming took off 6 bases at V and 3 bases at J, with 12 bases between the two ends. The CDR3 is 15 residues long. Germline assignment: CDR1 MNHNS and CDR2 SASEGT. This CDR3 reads CASSNQGYGANVLTF. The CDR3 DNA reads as TGTGCCAGCAGCAACCAGGGTTATGGGGCCAACGTCCTGACTTTC.

The CDR3, as DNA: TGTGCCAGCAGGGAAACAGTATTCTCTGGGGCCAACGTCCTGACTTTC. Its protein is CASRETVFSGANVLTF. The chain uses TRBV28 and TRBJ2-6; no clear D. Germline V gene lookup returns CDR1 MDHEN and CDR2 SYDVKM. The CDR3 totals 16 residues. V was clipped by 6 bases and J by 0 bases, with 12 bases between them.

Written as DNA, the CDR3 is TGTGCCAGCAGCCCGCTAGCGGGGGGCACAGATACGCAGTATTTT. Its translation is CASSPLAGGTDTQYF. This chain joins TRBV7-9 and TRBJ2-3; 10 nucleotides match TRBD2. Germline values: CDR1 SEHNR, CDR2 FQNEAQ (reference sequence). There are 15 residues in the CDR3. With V trimmed by 5 bases and J by 1 base, 3 bases remained unmatched.

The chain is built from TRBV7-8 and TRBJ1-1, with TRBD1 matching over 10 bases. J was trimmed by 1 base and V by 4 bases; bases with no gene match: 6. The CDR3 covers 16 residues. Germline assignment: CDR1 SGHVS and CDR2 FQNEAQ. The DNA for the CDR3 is TGTGCCAGCAGCTCAAGGGACAGGGGTTCGAACACTGAAGCTTTCTTT. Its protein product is CASSSRDRGSNTEAFF. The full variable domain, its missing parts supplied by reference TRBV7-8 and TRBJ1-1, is GAGVSQSPRYKVAKRGQDVALRCDPISGHVSLFWYQQALGQGPEFLTYFQNEAQLDKSGLPSDRFFAERPEGSVSTLKIQRTQQEDSAVYLCASSSRDRGSNTEAFFGQGTRLTVV.

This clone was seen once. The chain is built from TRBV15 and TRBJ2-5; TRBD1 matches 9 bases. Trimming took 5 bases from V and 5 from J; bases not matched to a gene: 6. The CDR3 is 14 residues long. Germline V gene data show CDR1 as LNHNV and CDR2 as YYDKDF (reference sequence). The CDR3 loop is CATSGYRGQETQYF. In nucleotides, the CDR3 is TGTGCCACCAGCGGCTACAGGGGGCAGGAGACCCAGTACTTC.

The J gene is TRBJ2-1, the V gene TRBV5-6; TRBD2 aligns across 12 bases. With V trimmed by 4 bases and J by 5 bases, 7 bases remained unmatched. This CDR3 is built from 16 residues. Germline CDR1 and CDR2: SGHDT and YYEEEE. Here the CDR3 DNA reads TGTGCCAGCAGCCCTGAACTAGCGGGGGGCCACAATGAGCAGTTCTTC. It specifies CASSPELAGGHNEQFF.